The clone carrying this T cell receptor beta chain was detected ten times or more. These data are taken from a study of regulatory T cells in long-lasting Graves disease. Time point: persistent/refractory GD, antithyroid drugs over 5 years with positive TRAb. From RNA extracted from PBMCs, the TCR library was made. The CDR3 is 14 residues long. Trimming left V 3 bases short and J 1 base short, with 10 bases between. For TCR beta, libraries came from iRepertoire HTBI primers and Arm-PCR of CDR3 regions. TCRdb ran MiXCR on the multiplex PCR reads and lists one entry per CDR3 protein. The sample includes more than 300,000 distinct CDR3 sequences, approximately 23% of them seen just once.

This chain joins TRBV12-3 or TRBV12-4 and TRBJ2-7; weak D call: TRBD2 (5 bases). The sample was peripheral blood mononuclear cells (PBMCs), taken when the disease was refractory, from a patient treated with antithyroid drugs. The TCR sequence derives from a woman aged 40 to 50 with Graves disease. CDR3 DNA: TGTGCCAGCAGTTTTAAGGGAGTGTCCTACGAGCAGTACTTC. This sequence encodes CASSFKGVSYEQYF.